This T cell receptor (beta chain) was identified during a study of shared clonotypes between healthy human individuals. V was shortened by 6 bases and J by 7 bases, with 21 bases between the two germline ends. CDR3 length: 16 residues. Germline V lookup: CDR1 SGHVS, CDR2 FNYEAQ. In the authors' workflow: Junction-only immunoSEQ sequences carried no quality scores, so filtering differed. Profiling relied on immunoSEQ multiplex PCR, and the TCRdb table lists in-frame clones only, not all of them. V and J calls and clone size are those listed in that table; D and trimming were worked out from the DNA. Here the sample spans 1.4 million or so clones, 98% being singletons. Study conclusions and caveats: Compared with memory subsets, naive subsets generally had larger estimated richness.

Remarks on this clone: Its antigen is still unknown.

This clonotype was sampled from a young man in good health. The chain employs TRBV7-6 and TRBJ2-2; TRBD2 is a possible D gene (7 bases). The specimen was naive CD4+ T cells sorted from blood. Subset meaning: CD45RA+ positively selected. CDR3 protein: CASSPAGAQALGELFF. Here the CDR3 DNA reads TGTGCCAGCAGTCCGGCGGGGGCGCAAGCCCTCGGGGAGCTGTTTTTT.